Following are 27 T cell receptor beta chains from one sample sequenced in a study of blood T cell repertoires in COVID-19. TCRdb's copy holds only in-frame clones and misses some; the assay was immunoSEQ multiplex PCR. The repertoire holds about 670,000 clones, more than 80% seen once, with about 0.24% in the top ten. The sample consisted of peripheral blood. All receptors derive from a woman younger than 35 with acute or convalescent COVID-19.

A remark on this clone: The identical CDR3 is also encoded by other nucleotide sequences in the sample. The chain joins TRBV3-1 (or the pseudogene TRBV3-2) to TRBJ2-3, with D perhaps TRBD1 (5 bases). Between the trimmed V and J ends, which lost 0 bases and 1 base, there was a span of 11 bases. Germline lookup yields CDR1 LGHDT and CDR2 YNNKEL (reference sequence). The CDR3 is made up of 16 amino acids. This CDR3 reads CASSQDLGQGTDTQYF. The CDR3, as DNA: TGTGCCAGCAGCCAAGATTTGGGGCAGGGCACAGATACGCAGTATTTT.

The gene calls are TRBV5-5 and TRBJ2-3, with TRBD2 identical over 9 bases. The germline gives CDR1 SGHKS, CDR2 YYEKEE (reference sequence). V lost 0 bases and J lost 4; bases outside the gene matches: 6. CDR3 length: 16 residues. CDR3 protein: CASSLEAGGPADTQYF. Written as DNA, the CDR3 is TGTGCCAGCAGCTTGGAGGCGGGGGGGCCTGCAGATACGCAGTATTTT.

Written as DNA, the CDR3 is TGTGCCAGCAGCCGGGACAGCCCTCGAGGGTCCTACAATGAGCAGTTCTTC. Protein sequence: CASSRDSPRGSYNEQFF. The rearrangement links TRBV6-2 or TRBV6-3 to TRBJ2-1, with TRBD1 identical over 7 bases. J gave up 1 base and V 6 bases, and 12 bases lay outside the gene matches. The CDR3 runs to 17 residues. The germline CDR1 and CDR2 sequences are MNHEY and SVGEGT.

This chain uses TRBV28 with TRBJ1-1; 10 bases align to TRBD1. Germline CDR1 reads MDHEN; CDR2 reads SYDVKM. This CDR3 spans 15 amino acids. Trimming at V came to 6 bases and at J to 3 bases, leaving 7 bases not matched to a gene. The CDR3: CASSRDRGLDTEAFF. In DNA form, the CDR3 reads TGTGCCAGCAGCCGGGACAGGGGTTTGGACACTGAAGCTTTCTTT.

CDR3 nucleotides: TGTGCCAGCAGCCCCCCAGGGTGGAAGGAAGAAAAACTGTTTTTT. Translating gives CASSPPGWKEEKLFF. The rearrangement uses TRBV7-2 and TRBJ1-4, with D tentatively TRBD1 (5 bases). CDR3 length equals 15 residues. V was cut by 5 bases and J by 8 bases, with 18 bases left in between. Germline CDR1 and CDR2: SGHTA and FQGNSA.

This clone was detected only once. CDR3 sequence reads: CASSQAWAYDNSPLHF. CDR3 DNA sequence: TGTGCCAGCAGCCAAGCCTGGGCCTATGATAATTCACCCCTCCACTTT. The chain carries TRBV3-1 (or the pseudogene TRBV3-2) and TRBJ1-6; no clear D gene. The V end lost 1 base, the J end lost 5 bases, and 12 bases lay between the germline ends. The germline CDR1 and CDR2 sequences are LGHDT and YNNKEL (reference sequence). This CDR3 comprises 16 residues.

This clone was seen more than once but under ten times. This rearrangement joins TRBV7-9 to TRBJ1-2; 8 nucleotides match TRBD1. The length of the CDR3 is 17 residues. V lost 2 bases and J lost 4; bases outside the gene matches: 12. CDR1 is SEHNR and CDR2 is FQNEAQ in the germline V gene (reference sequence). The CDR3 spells CASSLSLIPGGPYGYTF. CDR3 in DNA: TGTGCCAGCAGCTTATCTTTAATTCCAGGGGGCCCCTATGGCTACACCTTC.

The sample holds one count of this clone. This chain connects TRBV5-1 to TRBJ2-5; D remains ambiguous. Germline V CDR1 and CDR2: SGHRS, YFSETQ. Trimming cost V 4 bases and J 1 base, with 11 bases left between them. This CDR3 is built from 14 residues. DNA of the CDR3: TGCGCCAGCAGCCGCACAGAAGCCCAAGAGACCCAGTACTTC. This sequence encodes CASSRTEAQETQYF.

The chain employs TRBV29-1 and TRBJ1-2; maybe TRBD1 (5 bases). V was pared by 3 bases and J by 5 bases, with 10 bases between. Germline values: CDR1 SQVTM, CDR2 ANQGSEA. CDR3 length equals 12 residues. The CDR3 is CSVDYGGYGYTF. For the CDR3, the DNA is TGCAGCGTTGATTACGGGGGTTATGGCTACACCTTC.

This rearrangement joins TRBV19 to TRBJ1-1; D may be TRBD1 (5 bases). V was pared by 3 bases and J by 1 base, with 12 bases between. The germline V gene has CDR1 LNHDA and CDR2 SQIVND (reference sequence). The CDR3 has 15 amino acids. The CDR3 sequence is CASSMPGKGNTEAFF. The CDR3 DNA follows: TGTGCCAGTAGTATGCCAGGGAAAGGGAACACTGAAGCTTTCTTT.

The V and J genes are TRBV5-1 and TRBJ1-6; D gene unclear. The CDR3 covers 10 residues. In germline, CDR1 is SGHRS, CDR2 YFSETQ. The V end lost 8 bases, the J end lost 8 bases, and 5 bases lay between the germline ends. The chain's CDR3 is CARVDSPLHF. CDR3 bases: TGCGCCAGGGTAGATTCACCCCTCCACTTT. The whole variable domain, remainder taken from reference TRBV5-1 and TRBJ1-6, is KAGVTQTPRYLIKTRGQQVTLSCSPISGHRSVSWYQQTPGQGLQFLFEYFSETQRNKGNFPGRFSGRQFSNSRSEMNVSTLELGDSALYLCARVDSPLHFGNGTRLTVT.

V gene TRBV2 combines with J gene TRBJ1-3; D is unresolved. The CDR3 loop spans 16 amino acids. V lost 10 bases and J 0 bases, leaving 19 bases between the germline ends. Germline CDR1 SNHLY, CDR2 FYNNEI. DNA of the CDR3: TGTGCCACCTTACCCTCCCCGGTACTCTCTGGAAACACCATATATTTT. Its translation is CATLPSPVLSGNTIYF. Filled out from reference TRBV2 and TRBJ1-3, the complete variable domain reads EPEVTQTPSHQVTQMGQEVILRCVPISNHLYFYWYRQILGQKVEFLVSFYNNEISEKSEIFDDQFSVERPDGSNFTLKIRSTKLEDSAMYFCATLPSPVLSGNTIYFGEGSWLTVV.

The CDR3 DNA sequence: TGCAGCGTTGAAGATCCCCACAGTAGCAATGAGCAGTTCTTC. Its protein product is CSVEDPHSSNEQFF. The chain has TRBV29-1 and TRBJ2-1; D gene ambiguous. The V and J ends lost 0 bases and 6 bases respectively, with 12 bases between them. CDR3 size: 14 residues. Germline CDR1 and CDR2: SQVTM and ANQGSEA.

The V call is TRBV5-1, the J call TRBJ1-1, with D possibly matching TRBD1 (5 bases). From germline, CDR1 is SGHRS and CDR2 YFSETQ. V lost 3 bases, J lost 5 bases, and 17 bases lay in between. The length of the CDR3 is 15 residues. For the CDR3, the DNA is TGCGCCAGCAGCTCAGACCCAGGGCTCGGGACTGAAGCTTTCTTT. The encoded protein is CASSSDPGLGTEAFF.

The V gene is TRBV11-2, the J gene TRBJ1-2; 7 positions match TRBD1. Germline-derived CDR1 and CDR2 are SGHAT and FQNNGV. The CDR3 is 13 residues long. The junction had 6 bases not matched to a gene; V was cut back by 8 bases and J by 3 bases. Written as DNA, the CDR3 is TGTGCCAGCGGAAGACAGGGTGACTATGGCTACACCTTC. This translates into CASGRQGDYGYTF. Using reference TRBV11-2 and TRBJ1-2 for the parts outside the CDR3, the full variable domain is EAGVAQSPRYKIIEKRQSVAFWCNPISGHATLYWYQQILGQGPKLLIQFQNNGVVDDSQLPKDRFSAERLKGVDSTLKIQPAKLEDSAVYLCASGRQGDYGYTFGSGTRLTVV.

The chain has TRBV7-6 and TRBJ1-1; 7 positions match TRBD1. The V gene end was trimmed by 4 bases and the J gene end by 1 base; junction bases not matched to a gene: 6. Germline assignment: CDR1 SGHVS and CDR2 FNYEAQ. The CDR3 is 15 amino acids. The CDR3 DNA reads TGTGCCAGCAGCTACGGACAGGCGCCGAACACTGAAGCTTTCTTT. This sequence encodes CASSYGQAPNTEAFF.

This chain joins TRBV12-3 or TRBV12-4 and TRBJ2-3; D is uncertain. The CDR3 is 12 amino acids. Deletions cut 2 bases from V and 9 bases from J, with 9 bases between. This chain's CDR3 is CASSLYTATQYF. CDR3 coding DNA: TGTGCCAGCAGTTTATACACCGCCACGCAGTATTTT.

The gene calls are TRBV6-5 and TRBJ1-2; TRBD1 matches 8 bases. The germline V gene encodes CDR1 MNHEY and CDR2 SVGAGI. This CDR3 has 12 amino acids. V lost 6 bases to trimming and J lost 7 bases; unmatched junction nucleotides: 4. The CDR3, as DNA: TGTGCCAGCAGACCAGGGGGCTCTGGCTACACCTTC. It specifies CASRPGGSGYTF.

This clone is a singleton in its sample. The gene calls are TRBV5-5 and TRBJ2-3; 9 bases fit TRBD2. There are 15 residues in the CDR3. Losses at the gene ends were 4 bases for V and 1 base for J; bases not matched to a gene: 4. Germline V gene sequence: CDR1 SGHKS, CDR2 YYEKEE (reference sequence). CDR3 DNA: TGTGCCAGCAGCACCGTAGCGGGGGGCACAGATACGCAGTATTTT. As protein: CASSTVAGGTDTQYF. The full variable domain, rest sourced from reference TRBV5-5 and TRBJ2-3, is DAGVTQSPTHLIKTRGQQVTLRCSPISGHKSVSWYQQVLGQGPQFIFQYYEKEERGRGNFPDRFSARQFPNYSSELNVNALLLGDSALYLCASSTVAGGTDTQYFGPGTRLTVL.

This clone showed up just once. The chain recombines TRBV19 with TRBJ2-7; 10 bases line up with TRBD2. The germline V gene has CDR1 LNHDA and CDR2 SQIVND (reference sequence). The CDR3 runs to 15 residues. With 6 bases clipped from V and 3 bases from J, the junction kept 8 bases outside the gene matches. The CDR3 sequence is CASRASVAGGYEQYF. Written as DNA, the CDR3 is TGTGCCAGTAGGGCCTCGGTAGCGGGGGGCTACGAGCAGTACTTC. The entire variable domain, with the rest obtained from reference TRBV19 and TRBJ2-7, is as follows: DGGITQSPKYLFRKEGQNVTLSCEQNLNHDAMYWYRQDPGQGLRLIYYSQIVNDFQKGDIAEGYSVSREKKESFPLTVTSAQKNPTAFYLCASRASVAGGYEQYFGPGTRLTVT.

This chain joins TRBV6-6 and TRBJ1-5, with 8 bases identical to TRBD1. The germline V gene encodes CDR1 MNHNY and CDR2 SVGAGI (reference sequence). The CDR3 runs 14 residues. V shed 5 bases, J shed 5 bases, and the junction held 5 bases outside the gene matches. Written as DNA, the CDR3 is TGTGCCAGCAGTGGACAGGGTGGGGATCAGCCCCAGCATTTT. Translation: CASSGQGGDQPQHF.

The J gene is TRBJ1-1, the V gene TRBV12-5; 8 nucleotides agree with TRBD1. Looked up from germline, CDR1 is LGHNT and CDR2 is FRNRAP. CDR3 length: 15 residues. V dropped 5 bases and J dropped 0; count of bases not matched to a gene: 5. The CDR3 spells CASGVSQGVNTEAFF. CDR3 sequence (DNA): TGTGCTAGTGGTGTGTCACAGGGGGTGAACACTGAAGCTTTCTTT.

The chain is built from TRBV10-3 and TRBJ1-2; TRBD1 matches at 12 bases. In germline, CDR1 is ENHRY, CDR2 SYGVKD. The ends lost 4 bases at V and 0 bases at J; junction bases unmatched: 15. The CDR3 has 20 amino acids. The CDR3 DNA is TGTGCCATCAGTGTACTTGTCGTGGGACAGGGGGCGTTAGCTAACTATGGCTACACCTTC. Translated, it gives CAISVLVVGQGALANYGYTF.

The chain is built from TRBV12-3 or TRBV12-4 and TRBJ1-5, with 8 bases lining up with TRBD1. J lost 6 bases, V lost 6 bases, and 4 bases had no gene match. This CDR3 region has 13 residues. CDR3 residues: CASRRTGSQPQHF. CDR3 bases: TGTGCCAGCAGGCGGACAGGGTCTCAGCCCCAGCATTTT.

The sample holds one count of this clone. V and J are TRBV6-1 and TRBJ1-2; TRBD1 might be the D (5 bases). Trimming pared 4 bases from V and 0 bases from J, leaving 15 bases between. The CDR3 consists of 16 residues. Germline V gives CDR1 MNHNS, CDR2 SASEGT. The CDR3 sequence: CASSGSGGEANYGYTF. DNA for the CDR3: TGTGCCAGCAGTGGAAGCGGGGGAGAGGCTAACTATGGCTACACCTTC.

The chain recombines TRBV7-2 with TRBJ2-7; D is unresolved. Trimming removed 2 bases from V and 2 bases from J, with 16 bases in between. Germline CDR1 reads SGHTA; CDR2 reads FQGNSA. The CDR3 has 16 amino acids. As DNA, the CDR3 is TGTGCCAGCAGCTTAAGGTTGGTGGGCTTCACCTACGAGCAGTACTTC. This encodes CASSLRLVGFTYEQYF.

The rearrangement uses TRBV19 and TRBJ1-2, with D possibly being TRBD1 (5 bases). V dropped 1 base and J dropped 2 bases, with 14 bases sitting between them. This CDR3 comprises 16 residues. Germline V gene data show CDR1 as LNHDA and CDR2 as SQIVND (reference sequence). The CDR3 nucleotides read TGTGCCAGTAGTATAGTTCCGGAGACAGCAAACTATGGCTACACCTTC. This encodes CASSIVPETANYGYTF. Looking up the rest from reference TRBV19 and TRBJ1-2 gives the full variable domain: DGGITQSPKYLFRKEGQNVTLSCEQNLNHDAMYWYRQDPGQGLRLIYYSQIVNDFQKGDIAEGYSVSREKKESFPLTVTSAQKNPTAFYLCASSIVPETANYGYTFGSGTRLTVV.